This T cell receptor beta chain was sequenced for a study of cytomegalovirus exposure and HLA in healthy donors. Produced via immunoSEQ multiplex PCR; TCRdb's table is partial and in-frame only. The profile covers roughly 150,000 clones, with about 94% appearing a single time and about 2% taken by the ten largest. The V end was cut by 8 bases, the J end by 4 bases, with 21 bases between. CDR1 SNHLY and CDR2 FYNNEI come from the germline V gene. The CDR3 totals 15 residues. The material sequenced was PBMCs. This chain uses TRBV2 with TRBJ2-7; D is possibly TRBD2 (6 bases). This clonotype was sampled from a man younger than 30 in good health and CMV-seropositive. CDR3 sequence (DNA): TGTGCCAGCGACATTGGGCGGGACGGTCTATACGAGCAGTACTTC. Protein: CASDIGRDGLYEQYF. Complete variable domain (other parts from reference TRBV2 and TRBJ2-7): EPEVTQTPSHQVTQMGQEVILRCVPISNHLYFYWYRQILGQKVEFLVSFYNNEISEKSEIFDDQFSVERPDGSNFTLKIRSTKLEDSAMYFCASDIGRDGLYEQYFGPGTRLTVT.